This T cell receptor beta chain was recorded in a study of blood T cell repertoires in COVID-19. Study information: The United States, Italy and Spain supplied acute and convalescent COVID-19 samples. The cDNA or gDNA used as material had been derived from T cells, B-cell-depleted T cells, or PBMCs.

Germline loops: CDR1 LGHNA, CDR2 YNFKEQ. The CDR3 loop spans 15 amino acids. In the authors' workflow: Cell counts per sample came from amplifying reference gene primers. Repertoires were generated with immunoSEQ multiplex PCR, while TCRdb's copy carries only in-frame clones and drops some. V, J and clone size reflect that table, while D and trimming were determined from the DNA. The top ten hold around 14% of the sample, which has 30,000 to 40,000 clones, 90% to 95% seen once. For this clone: One junction end disagrees with the germline gene, perhaps due to a read error.

The V gene is TRBV4-2, the J gene TRBJ2-1; TRBD1 agrees at 10 bases. Input material: peripheral blood. The TCR originated in a woman aged 25-40 years in a cohort sampled during active COVID-19. The CDR3 spells CASSQEPSGQGGYVF. CDR3 nucleotides: TGTGCCAGCAGCCAAGAGCCCTCAGGACAGGGGGGTTACGTCTTC.